This passage covers 22 T cell receptor beta chains from one sample sequenced in a study of monozygotic twins with inflammatory bowel disease. Each CDR3 protein gets one entry in TCRdb, which reprocessed the 5' RACE reads and gives no DNA. This listing includes 350,000 to 500,000 distinct CDR3 sequences. Sequencing was done on a sample of blood. These receptors all stem from a human donor with ulcerative colitis or Crohn's disease, or a healthy co-twin of an affected twin (not recorded which).

The rearrangement joins TRBV11-2 to TRBJ2-4; TCRdb reports TRBD1, a call that lacks DNA to check it against. This CDR3 region has 15 residues. Germline-derived CDR1 and CDR2 are SGHAT and FQNNGV. The CDR3 loop reads CASSLGQIAKNIQYF.

The V and J genes are TRBV7-3 and TRBJ1-6; no DNA is available, so the TRBD1 call from TCRdb remains unchecked. The CDR3 is 14 amino acids. Per the germline V gene, CDR1 is SGHTA and CDR2 is FQGTGA. This chain's CDR3 is CASSSGATGSPLHF.

This sequence joins TRBV19 and TRBJ1-6; TCRdb indicates TRBD1, and absent DNA this call remains unverified. The CDR3 loop spans 14 amino acids. Germline loops: CDR1 LNHDA, CDR2 SQIVND (reference sequence). CDR3 sequence reads: CASSDRQGRSPLHF.

The rearrangement joins TRBV12-3 or TRBV12-4 to TRBJ1-6; the TCRdb D gene call, TRBD1, has no DNA to confirm it. The CDR3 totals 15 residues. The chain's CDR3 is CASSLGGQGVSPLHF.

The chain has TRBV18 and TRBJ2-5. The germline gives CDR1 KGHSH, CDR2 LQKENI. This CDR3 has 14 amino acids. The CDR3 is CASSPQGQQETQYF.

The chain recombines TRBV25-1 with TRBJ2-4; TCRdb indicates TRBD2, and absent DNA this call remains unverified. The CDR3 has 16 amino acids. The germline V gene encodes CDR1 MGHDK and CDR2 SYGVNS. CDR3: CASSGPGGKARYIQYF.

The chain has TRBV28 and TRBJ2-1; TCRdb calls TRBD2, which cannot be checked without DNA. This CDR3 is built from 16 residues. Germline loops: CDR1 MDHEN, CDR2 SYDVKM. The CDR3 sequence is CASSLAGTSGYNEQFF. Full variable domain (missing parts from reference TRBV28 and TRBJ2-1): DVKVTQSSRYLVKRTGEKVFLECVQDMDHENMFWYRQDPGLGLRLIYFSYDVKMKEKGDIPEGYSVSREKKERFSLILESASTNQTSMYLCASSLAGTSGYNEQFFGPGTRLTVL.

V is TRBV3-1 and J is TRBJ2-1; TCRdb's D call, TRBD2, is unchecked because there is no DNA. In germline, CDR1 is LGHDT, CDR2 YNNKEL (reference sequence). This CDR3 contains 17 residues. The CDR3 protein is CASSQGRTSGSYNEQFF.

J is TRBJ1-2 and V is TRBV7-9; checking the TCRdb D call of TRBD1 is not possible without DNA. CDR3 size: 13 residues. The germline CDR1 and CDR2 sequences are SEHNR and FQNEAQ (reference sequence). CDR3 protein: CASSTGTGTGYTF.

The V call is TRBV5-1, the J call TRBJ2-7; lacking DNA, the TRBD2 call made by TCRdb goes unchecked. CDR1 SGHRS and CDR2 YFSETQ come from the germline V gene. The length of the CDR3 is 16 residues. CDR3 sequence reads: CASSLGGTTPSYEQYF.

This chain uses TRBV2 with TRBJ1-6; the D call of TRBD1 rests on TCRdb alone, since no DNA is present to check it. This CDR3 has 15 residues. From germline, CDR1 is SNHLY and CDR2 FYNNEI. CDR3 region: CASRDGTANSSPLHF.

The rearrangement links TRBV18 to TRBJ2-1; as DNA is missing, the TRBD1 call by TCRdb cannot be tested. Germline CDR1 is KGHSH and CDR2 is LQKENI. This CDR3 is built from 14 residues. CDR3 region: CASSPGQGFNEQFF. The variable domain in full, completed from reference TRBV18 and TRBJ2-1, reads NAGVMQNPRHLVRRRGQEARLRCSPMKGHSHVYWYRQLPEEGLKFMVYLQKENIIDESGMPKERFSAEFPKEGPSILRIQQVVRGDSAAYFCASSPGQGFNEQFFGPGTRLTVL.

The rearrangement links TRBV3-1 to TRBJ2-1; TCRdb names TRBD1, which stays unverified in the absence of DNA. Germline V gene lookup returns CDR1 LGHDT and CDR2 YNNKEL (reference sequence). The CDR3 is made up of 14 amino acids. The CDR3 sequence is CASSQELAPNEQFF.

The J gene is TRBJ2-3, the V gene TRBV7-3; without DNA, the TCRdb call of TRBD1 cannot be checked. This CDR3 has 13 residues. Germline values: CDR1 SGHTA, CDR2 FQGTGA. The CDR3 reads CASRAGGADTQYF. Looking up the rest from reference TRBV7-3 and TRBJ2-3 gives the full variable domain: GAGVSQTPSNKVTEKGKYVELRCDPISGHTALYWYRQSLGQGPEFLIYFQGTGAADDSGLPNDRFFAVRPEGSVSTLKIQRTERGDSAVYLCASRAGGADTQYFGPGTRLTVL.

V and J are TRBV5-1 and TRBJ2-1; without DNA, the TCRdb call of TRBD1 cannot be checked. CDR1 and CDR2 (germline): SGHRS, YFSETQ. The length of the CDR3 is 14 residues. CDR3 residues: CASSLRESYNEQFF.

The chain uses TRBV29-1 and TRBJ1-2; as DNA is missing, the TRBD1 call by TCRdb cannot be tested. The CDR3 consists of 14 residues. From germline, CDR1 is SQVTM and CDR2 ANQGSEA. The CDR3 sequence: CSARTAGNLFGYTF.

The rearrangement joins TRBV13 to TRBJ2-7; TCRdb indicates TRBD2, and absent DNA this call remains unverified. Germline V gene lookup returns CDR1 PRHDT and CDR2 FYEKMQ (reference sequence). The CDR3 has 15 residues. The CDR3 spells CASSLEREYSYEQYF.

This rearrangement joins TRBV6-5 to TRBJ2-1; TCRdb reports TRBD1, a call that lacks DNA to check it against. Germline values: CDR1 MNHEY, CDR2 SVGAGI. The CDR3 is 17 amino acids. The CDR3 sequence is CASNSDRVPAAYNEQFF.

The genes are TRBV14 and TRBJ2-3; TCRdb outputs TRBD2, but without DNA this stays unchecked. The germline V gene has CDR1 SGHDN and CDR2 FVKESK. CDR3 length: 18 residues. The CDR3 here is CASSQFREGLLHTDTQYF.

This chain links TRBV10-3 with TRBJ1-6. Looked up from germline, CDR1 is ENHRY and CDR2 is SYGVKD. This CDR3 region has 13 residues. The CDR3: CAIREVLESPLHF.

The CDR3 spells CATRPDLAGVETQYF. The chain is built from TRBV15 and TRBJ2-5; absent DNA, TCRdb's TRBD2 call cannot be checked. The V gene's germline CDR1 is LNHNV and CDR2 YYDKDF (reference sequence). This CDR3 is built from 15 residues. The full variable domain, in which reference TRBV15 and TRBJ2-5 provide the parts outside the CDR3, is DAMVIQNPRYQVTQFGKPVTLSCSQTLNHNVMYWYQQKSSQAPKLLFHYYDKDFNNEADTPDNFQSRRPNTSFCFLDIRSPGLGDTAMYLCATRPDLAGVETQYFGPGTRLLVL.

This rearrangement joins TRBV5-1 to TRBJ2-3; lacking DNA, the TRBD1 call made by TCRdb goes unchecked. The CDR3 spans 15 residues. Germline values: CDR1 SGHRS, CDR2 YFSETQ. The CDR3 protein is CASSLGTGDFGTQYF.